The T cell receptor beta chain under discussion was sequenced for a study of T cells in Graves' hyperthyroidism and ophthalmopathy. Regions amplified from RNA transcripts were the TCR beta CDR3 regions. Primed by the HTBI set, a first-round RT-PCR was run on the TCR CDR3. One entry per CDR3 protein results from TCRdb running MiXCR on the multiplex PCR reads. There are 500,000 to 600,000 distinct CDR3 sequences in the sample; 16% occur only once, and about 20% lies in the top ten. Many counts were recorded for this clonotype. Sequencing input: blood. The source of this sequence is a woman aged 18-35 years with Graves' hyperthyroidism.

The chain's CDR3 is CASSPRSAGGRLIGYTF. In DNA, the CDR3 is TGTGCCAGCAGCCCAAGGAGCGCCGGGGGGCGATTAATTGGCTACACCTTC. This chain links TRBV7-8 with TRBJ1-2, with D tentatively TRBD1 (6 bases). From germline, CDR1 is SGHVS and CDR2 FQNEAQ. Trimming stripped 5 bases from V and 7 bases from J, with 26 bases between. This CDR3 spans 17 amino acids.